The rows below give T cell receptor beta chains drawn from one sample of a study of CD8 T cells in Susac syndrome. TCRdb re-called the immunoSEQ multiplex PCR reads through MiXCR, storing one row per CDR3 protein. The top ten clones hold about 0.18% of a sample with about 140,000 distinct CDR3 sequences, 95% of them seen once. Sequenced input: CD8+ T cells from PBMCs. These receptors were obtained from a human donor with Susac syndrome. Both conserved end residues are trimmed from each CDR3. The D gene is left open where the match is weak. Rows give clone size only sometimes, using once, few, many, or a class for an expanded clone.

d_call clone_size v_call cdr3_aa
NA NA TRBV30 AWSHHSGLLYEQY
NA once TRBV4-1 ASSQDFGAKTQY
TRBD2 NA TRBV9 ASSAQRESIRSYNEQF
TRBD1 NA TRBV5-6 ASSPTGQGAPNEQF
NA NA TRBV6-5 ASSKTQGWTEAF
TRBD2 NA TRBV5-4 ASSLGLAVQETQY
NA NA TRBV10-3 AISDQGYETQY
TRBD2 NA TRBV3-1 ASSQDQASSGMYEQY
NA NA TRBV4-1 ASSQETEGVGEQY
NA NA TRBV7-9 ASSSPPDRSSYEQY
TRBD2 NA TRBV20-1 SLHWGLAGLRGEQF
NA NA TRBV14 ASGQGFEQY
NA once TRBV7-2 ASSLGTYSYNEQF
NA once TRBV14 ASSQGGIQY
TRBD2 NA TRBV28 ASSPLAENTYNEQF
NA NA TRBV13 ASSPDRWGEAF
NA NA TRBV5-4 ASSLWGIPNTGELF
NA NA TRBV6-2/TRBV6-3 ASSTGEGLEKLF
TRBD1 NA TRBV28 ASSLQGARVEQY
NA NA TRBV9 ASSVEGGESYNEQF
NA NA TRBV2 ASSAGTLSSGANVLT
NA NA TRBV11-3 ASDAGWDTDTQY
TRBD1 NA TRBV20-1 SARDGTGARLF
NA NA TRBV4-1 ASSQRAGQTLYQETQY
NA NA TRBV15 ATSRDYDITDTQY
TRBD2 NA TRBV20-1 SARSSGRIYEQY
TRBD1 NA TRBV24-1 ATSDKDRGGNQPQH
TRBD2 NA TRBV20-1 SAQTLDLADSTDTQY
TRBD2 NA TRBV15 ATSLGLAGGRSYNEQF
NA NA TRBV18 ASSPGVGETQY
NA NA TRBV5-1 ASSLVTGTLSTDTQY
NA NA TRBV30 AWSELQLTGNTIY
TRBD1 NA TRBV6-1 ASDSDRVNYGYT
TRBD2 NA TRBV29-1 SVAPLAGGTGELF
NA NA TRBV5-6 ASSLGTPNEQF
NA NA TRBV13 ASSLGRSGTQY
NA NA TRBV29-1 SVVGYPLGDNEQF
TRBD2 NA TRBV27 ASSFSLAGVYNEQF
TRBD1 NA TRBV12-3/TRBV12-4 ASSTGARWVTDTQY
NA NA TRBV20-1 SVSSSYEQY
TRBD1 NA TRBV27 ASSSGQGQY
TRBD1 NA TRBV29-1 SVPNRGNYGYT
NA NA TRBV6-5 ASSYSQNGVNYGYT
NA NA TRBV16 ASLRVRNEQF
TRBD1 NA TRBV14 ASRYRGRTDTQY
NA NA TRBV5-4 ASSGVPGVGPEAF
TRBD2 NA TRBV30 AWSSWGGDTQY
NA few TRBV6-5 ASSYSETQY
NA NA TRBV9 ASSEAYQETQY
TRBD1 NA TRBV12-3/TRBV12-4 ASSFGTAYNEQF
NA NA TRBV19 ASSIVSSGANVLT
NA NA TRBV7-6 ASSLVEGYEQY
NA NA TRBV20-1 SARDGIGVLDTDTQY
NA NA TRBV18 ASSERPSKQGNQPQH
NA NA TRBV27 ASSPKGRLYEQY